The clone carrying this T cell receptor (beta chain) has more than one count but fewer than ten. Its antigen is not known. Trimming shortened V by 6 bases and J by 3 bases, and 13 bases separated the two germline ends. The CDR3 is made up of 14 amino acids. Germline lookup yields CDR1 WNHNN and CDR2 SYGVQD (reference sequence). With 60 Vbeta and 13 Jbeta primers, the PCR was carried out. Sequencing was performed with immunoSEQ multiplex PCR; in TCRdb, only in-frame clones are kept and a portion is missing. The sample carries 250,000 to 350,000 clones, just over 85% recorded once. This entry is derived from a study of cytomegalovirus exposure and HLA in healthy donors. Background on the study: There were a few hundred genotyped donors. Of these, 81% fell in the genetic ancestry cluster associated with self-reported Caucasian donors. The study, taken as a whole, reports: The authors listed 150 or so TCR beta chains as cytomegalovirus-associated. The authors later found TCR association rates varying by HLA locus, with DRB1 most and HLA-C fewest.

Everyone who donated was a healthy bone marrow donor. The V call is TRBV10-1, the J call TRBJ2-3; D gene ambiguous. Sequencing used PBMCs. This clonotype originated in a man aged 40-55 years in good health and CMV-seropositive. This chain's CDR3 is CASSFGLRTDTQYF. As DNA, the CDR3 is TGCGCCAGCAGCTTTGGGCTCCGGACAGATACGCAGTATTTT.